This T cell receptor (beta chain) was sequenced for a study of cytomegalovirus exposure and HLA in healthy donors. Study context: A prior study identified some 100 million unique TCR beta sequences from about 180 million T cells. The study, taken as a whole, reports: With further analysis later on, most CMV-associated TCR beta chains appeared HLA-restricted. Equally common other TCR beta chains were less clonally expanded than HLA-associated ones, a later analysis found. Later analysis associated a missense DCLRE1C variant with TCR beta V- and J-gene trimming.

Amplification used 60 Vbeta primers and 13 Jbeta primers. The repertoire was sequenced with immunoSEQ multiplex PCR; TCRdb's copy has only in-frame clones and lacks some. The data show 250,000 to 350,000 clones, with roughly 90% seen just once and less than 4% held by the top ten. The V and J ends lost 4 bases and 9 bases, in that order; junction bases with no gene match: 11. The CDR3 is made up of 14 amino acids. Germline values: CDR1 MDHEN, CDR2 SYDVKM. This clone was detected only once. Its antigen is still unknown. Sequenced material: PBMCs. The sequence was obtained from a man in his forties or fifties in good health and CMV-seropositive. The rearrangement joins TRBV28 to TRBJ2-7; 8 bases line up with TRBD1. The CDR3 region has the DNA TGTGCCAGCAGTTACGGGACAGGACTACGTGGGCAGTACTTC. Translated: CASSYGTGLRGQYF.